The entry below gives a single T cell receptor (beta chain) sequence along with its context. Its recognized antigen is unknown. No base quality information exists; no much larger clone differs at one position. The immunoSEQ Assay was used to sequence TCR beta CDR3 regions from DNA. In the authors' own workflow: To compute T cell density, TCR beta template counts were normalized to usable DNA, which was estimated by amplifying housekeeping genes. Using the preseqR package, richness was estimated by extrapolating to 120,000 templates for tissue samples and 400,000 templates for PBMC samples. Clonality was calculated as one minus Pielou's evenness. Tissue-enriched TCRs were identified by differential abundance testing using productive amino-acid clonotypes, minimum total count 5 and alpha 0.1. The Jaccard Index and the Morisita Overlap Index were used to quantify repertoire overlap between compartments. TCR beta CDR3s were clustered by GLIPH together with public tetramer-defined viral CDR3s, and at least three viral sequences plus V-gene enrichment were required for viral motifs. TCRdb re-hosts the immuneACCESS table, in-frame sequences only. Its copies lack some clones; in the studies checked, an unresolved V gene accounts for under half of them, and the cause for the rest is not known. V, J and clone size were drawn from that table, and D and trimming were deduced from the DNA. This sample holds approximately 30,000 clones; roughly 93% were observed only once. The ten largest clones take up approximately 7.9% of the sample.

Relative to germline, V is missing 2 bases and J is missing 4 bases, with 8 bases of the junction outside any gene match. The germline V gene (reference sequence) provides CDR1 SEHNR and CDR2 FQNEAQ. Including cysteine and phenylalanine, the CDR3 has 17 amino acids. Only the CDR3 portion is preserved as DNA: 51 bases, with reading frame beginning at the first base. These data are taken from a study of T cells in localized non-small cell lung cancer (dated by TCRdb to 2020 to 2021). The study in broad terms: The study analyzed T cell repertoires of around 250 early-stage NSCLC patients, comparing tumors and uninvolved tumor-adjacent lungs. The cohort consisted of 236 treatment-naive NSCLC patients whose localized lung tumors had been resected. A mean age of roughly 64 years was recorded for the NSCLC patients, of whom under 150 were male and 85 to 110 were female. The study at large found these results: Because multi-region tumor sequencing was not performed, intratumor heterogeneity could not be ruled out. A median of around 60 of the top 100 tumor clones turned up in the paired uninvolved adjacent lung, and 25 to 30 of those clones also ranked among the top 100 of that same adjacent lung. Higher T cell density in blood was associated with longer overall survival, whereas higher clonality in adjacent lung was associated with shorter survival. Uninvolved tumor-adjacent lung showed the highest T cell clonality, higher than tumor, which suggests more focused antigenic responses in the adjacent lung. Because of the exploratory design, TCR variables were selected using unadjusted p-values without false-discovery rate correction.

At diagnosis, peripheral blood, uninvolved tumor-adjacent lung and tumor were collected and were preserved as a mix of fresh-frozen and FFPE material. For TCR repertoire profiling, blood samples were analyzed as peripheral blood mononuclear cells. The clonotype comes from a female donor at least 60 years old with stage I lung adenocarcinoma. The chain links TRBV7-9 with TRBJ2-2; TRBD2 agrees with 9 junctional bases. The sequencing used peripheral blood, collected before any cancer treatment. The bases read TGTGCCAGCAGCTTACTGGCGGGGGGGCTGGCCACCGGGGAGCTGTTTTTT. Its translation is CASSLLAGGLATGELFF.